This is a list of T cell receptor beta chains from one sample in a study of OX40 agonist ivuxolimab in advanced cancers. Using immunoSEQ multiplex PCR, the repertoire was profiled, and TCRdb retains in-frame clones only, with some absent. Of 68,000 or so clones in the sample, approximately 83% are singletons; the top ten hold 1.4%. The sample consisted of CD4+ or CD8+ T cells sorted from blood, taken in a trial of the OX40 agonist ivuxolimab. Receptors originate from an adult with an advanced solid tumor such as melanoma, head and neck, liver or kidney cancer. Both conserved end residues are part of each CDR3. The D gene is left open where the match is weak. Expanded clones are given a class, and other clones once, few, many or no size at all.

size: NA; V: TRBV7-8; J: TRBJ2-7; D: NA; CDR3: CASSQGQSYEQYF; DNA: TGTGCCAGCAGCCAGGGCCAGTCCTACGAGCAGTACTTC
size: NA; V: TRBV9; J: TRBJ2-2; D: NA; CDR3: CASSSQWAGELFF; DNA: TGTGCCAGCAGCTCCCAGTGGGCCGGGGAGCTGTTTTTT
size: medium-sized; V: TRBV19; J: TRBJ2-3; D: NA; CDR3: CASSIQGTDTQYF; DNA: TGTGCCAGTAGTATACAGGGTACAGATACGCAGTATTTT
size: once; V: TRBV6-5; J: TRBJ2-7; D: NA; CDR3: CAIGDGGYEQYF; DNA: TGTGCCATCGGGGACGGGGGCTACGAGCAGTACTTC
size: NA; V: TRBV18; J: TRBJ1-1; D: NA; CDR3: CASSQDVGLNTEAFF; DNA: TGTGCCAGCTCTCAAGACGTGGGTTTGAACACTGAAGCTTTCTTT
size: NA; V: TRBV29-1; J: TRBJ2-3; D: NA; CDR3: CSVAPGSTDTQYF; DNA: TGCAGCGTTGCCCCAGGGAGCACAGATACGCAGTATTTT
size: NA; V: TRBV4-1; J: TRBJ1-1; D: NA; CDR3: CASSQESASRREAFF; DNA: TGCGCCAGCAGCCAAGAATCCGCGAGTAGAAGGGAAGCTTTCTTT
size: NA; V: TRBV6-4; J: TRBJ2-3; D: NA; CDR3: CASSDSSISTDTQYF; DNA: TGTGCCAGCAGTGACTCGAGCATTAGCACAGATACGCAGTATTTT
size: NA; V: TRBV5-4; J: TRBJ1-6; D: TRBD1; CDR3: CASSIYRGRDSPLHF; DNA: TGTGCCAGCAGCATCTACAGGGGAAGGGATTCACCCCTCCACTTT
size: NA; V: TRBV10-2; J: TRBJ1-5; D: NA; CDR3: CASSVVPGRNQPQHF; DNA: TGCGCCAGCAGTGTGGTCCCAGGGAGAAATCAGCCCCAGCATTTT
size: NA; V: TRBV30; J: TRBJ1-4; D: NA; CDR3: CAWSVRGAGEKLFF; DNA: TGTGCCTGGAGTGTACGGGGGGCTGGTGAAAAACTGTTTTTT
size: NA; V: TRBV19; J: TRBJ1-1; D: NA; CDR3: CASSIVRTGDTEAFF; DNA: TGTGCCAGTAGTATAGTAAGGACCGGAGACACTGAAGCTTTCTTT
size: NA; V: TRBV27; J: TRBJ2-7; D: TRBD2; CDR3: CASSSHLGTSSYEQYF; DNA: TGTGCCAGCAGCAGTCACCTCGGGACTAGCTCCTACGAGCAGTACTTC
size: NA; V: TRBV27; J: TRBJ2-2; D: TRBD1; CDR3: CASSMGTVLNTGELFF; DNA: TGTGCCAGCAGTATGGGGACAGTTCTTAACACCGGGGAGCTGTTTTTT
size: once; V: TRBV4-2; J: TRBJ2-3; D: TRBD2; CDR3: CASSQGPFTGTSDRTDTQYF; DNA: TGTGCCAGCAGCCAAGGCCCATTTACCGGGACTAGCGATCGCACAGATACGCAGTATTTT
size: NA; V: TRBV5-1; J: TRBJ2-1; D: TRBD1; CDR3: CASSPGQSYNEQFF; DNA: TGCGCCAGCAGTCCGGGACAGTCGTACAATGAGCAGTTCTTC
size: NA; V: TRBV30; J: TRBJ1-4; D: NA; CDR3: CAWSAGWGTTNEKLFF; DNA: TGTGCCTGGAGTGCCGGATGGGGGACAACTAATGAAAAACTGTTTTTT
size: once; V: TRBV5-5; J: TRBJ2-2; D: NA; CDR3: CASTRVRGSGELFF; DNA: TGTGCCAGCACCCGCGTCAGAGGATCCGGGGAGCTGTTTTTT
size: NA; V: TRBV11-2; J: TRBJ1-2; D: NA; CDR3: CASSLGSRRSNGYTF; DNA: TGTGCCAGCAGCTTAGGGTCCAGGAGGTCGAATGGCTACACCTTC
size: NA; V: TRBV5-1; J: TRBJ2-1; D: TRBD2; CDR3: CASSLAAGGINEQFF; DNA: TGCGCCAGCAGCTTGGCGGCGGGGGGGATCAATGAGCAGTTCTTC
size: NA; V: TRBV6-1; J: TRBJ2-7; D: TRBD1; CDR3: CASSQTGVHEQYF; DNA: TGTGCCAGCAGCCAAACAGGGGTCCACGAGCAGTACTTC
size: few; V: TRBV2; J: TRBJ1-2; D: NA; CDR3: CASSEARANYGYTF; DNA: TGTGCCAGCAGTGAAGCTCGCGCTAACTATGGCTACACCTTC
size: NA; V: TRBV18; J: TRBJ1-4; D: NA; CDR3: CASSQTGSDEKLFF; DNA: TGTGCCAGCTCACAGACAGGATCGGATGAAAAACTGTTTTTT
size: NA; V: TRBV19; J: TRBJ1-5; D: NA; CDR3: CASSFSTESNQPQHF; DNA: TGTGCCAGTAGTTTCTCCACAGAGAGCAATCAGCCCCAGCATTTT
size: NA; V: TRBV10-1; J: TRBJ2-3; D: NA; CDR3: CASVYGVRWADTQYF; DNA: TGCGCCAGCGTCTACGGGGTACGGTGGGCAGATACGCAGTATTTT
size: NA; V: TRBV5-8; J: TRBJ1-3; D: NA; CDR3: CASMRVTGGNTIYF; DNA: TGTGCCAGCATGAGGGTAACGGGAGGAAACACCATATATTTT